Each of the 10 T cell receptor beta chains below was sequenced from the same sample in a study of naive and memory T cell subsets. Both TRBC1 and TRBC2 were covered by a beta constant-region primer of two equimolar oligonucleotides. MiXCR was run by TCRdb on the UMI-ligation and nested PCR reads, yielding one entry per CDR3 protein. This repertoire shows 84,000 or so distinct CDR3 sequences, 7% found once; its top ten account for 1.5% to 2%. Sequenced input: central memory CD4+ T cells from blood. The receptors originated from a human donor in good health.

This clonotype was found many times. The chain combines TRBV7-9 with TRBJ2-7; 7 bases align to TRBD1. CDR1 SEHNR and CDR2 FQNEAQ come from the germline V gene (reference sequence). The CDR3 is 13 residues long. Losses at the gene ends were 5 bases for V and 7 bases for J; bases not matched to a gene: 8. The CDR3 coding sequence is TGTGCCAGCAGCCGCCAGGGGGTAAGGGAGCAGTACTTC. Protein sequence: CASSRQGVREQYF.

This clonotype has only a few counts. The J gene is TRBJ2-7, the V gene TRBV15; a possible D gene is TRBD1 (5 bases). Germline loops: CDR1 LNHNV, CDR2 YYDKDF (reference sequence). The V end lost 4 bases, the J end lost 6 bases, and 10 bases lay between the germline ends. There are 12 residues in the CDR3. CDR3 bases: TGTGCCACCAGCAAGGACACCCGCGAGCAGTACTTC. Translation: CATSKDTREQYF. The complete variable domain, with remaining parts taken from reference TRBV15 and TRBJ2-7, reads DAMVIQNPRYQVTQFGKPVTLSCSQTLNHNVMYWYQQKSSQAPKLLFHYYDKDFNNEADTPDNFQSRRPNTSFCFLDIRSPGLGDTAMYLCATSKDTREQYFGPGTRLTVT.

This clonotype came up many times. This chain links TRBV29-1 with TRBJ1-1; 9 bases fit TRBD1. V lost 7 bases, J lost 11 bases, and 5 bases stayed unmatched. Germline loops: CDR1 SQVTM, CDR2 ANQGSEA. The CDR3 is 10 residues long. Written as DNA, the CDR3 is TGCAGCGGCGGGGACAGGGACGCTTTCTTT. As protein: CSGGDRDAFF. Supplemented by reference TRBV29-1 and TRBJ1-1, the full variable domain reads SAVISQKPSRDICQRGTSLTIQCQVDSQVTMMFWYRQQPGQSLTLIATANQGSEATYESGFVIDKFPISRPNLTFSTLTVSNMSPEDSSIYLCSGGDRDAFFGQGTRLTVV.

There are many counts of this clonotype. V usage is TRBV5-1 and J usage is TRBJ2-5; maybe TRBD1 (6 bases). Germline assignment: CDR1 SGHRS and CDR2 YFSETQ. There are 14 residues in the CDR3. Trimming pared 4 bases from V and 1 base from J, leaving 11 bases between. CDR3 sequence: CASSLGAVQETQYF. The CDR3 nucleotides read TGCGCCAGCAGCCTGGGGGCGGTCCAAGAGACCCAGTACTTC.

On this clonotype itself: At one of its ends the junction is not consistent with the germline gene, which may arise from a read error. The gene calls are TRBV27 and TRBJ2-6, with a tentative D call TRBD2 (6 bases). The V gene's germline CDR1 is MNHEY and CDR2 SMNVEV (reference sequence). This CDR3 has 15 residues. The CDR3 region has the DNA TGTGCCAGCAGCCCGGACTATACTGGAGCCAACGTCCTGACTTTC. Protein product: CASSPDYTGANVLTF.

This clonotype has ten or more counts. The rearrangement uses TRBV3-1 and TRBJ2-4, with 10 bases fitting TRBD2. This CDR3 has 18 residues. Germline V gene sequence: CDR1 LGHDT, CDR2 YNNKEL (reference sequence). V lost 2 bases and J lost 0; bases outside the gene matches: 7. This chain's CDR3 is CASSQWLAGVIAKNIQYF. In DNA, the CDR3 is TGTGCCAGCAGCCAATGGCTAGCGGGGGTCATAGCCAAAAACATTCAGTACTTC. Together with reference TRBV3-1 and TRBJ2-4, the CDR3 gives the full variable domain: DTAVSQTPKYLVTQMGNDKSIKCEQNLGHDTMYWYKQDSKKFLKIMFSYNNKELIINETVPNRFSPKSPDKAHLNLHINSLELGDSAVYFCASSQWLAGVIAKNIQYFGAGTRLSVL.

The rearrangement uses TRBV30 and TRBJ2-1, with a weak D call TRBD2 (6 bases). The CDR3 is 10 residues long. Germline values: CDR1 GTSNPN, CDR2 SVGIG (reference sequence). CDR3 DNA: TGTGCGGGAGGACACAATGAGCAGTTCTTC. Its protein is CAGGHNEQFF.

This clonotype was picked up a small number of times. This chain links TRBV7-2 with TRBJ2-4; perhaps TRBD2 as D (5 bases). The CDR3 has 16 residues. Per the germline V gene, CDR1 is SGHTA and CDR2 is FQGNSA. V lost 6 bases to trimming and J lost 1 base, with 16 bases between them. CDR3 sequence reads: CASRPAVDWAKNIQYF. As DNA, the CDR3 is TGTGCCAGCAGGCCCGCGGTGGACTGGGCCAAAAACATTCAGTACTTC.

The table lists this clonotype with a few counts. The chain couples TRBV10-3 to TRBJ2-3, with a possible D match to TRBD1 (6 bases). The germline V gene encodes CDR1 ENHRY and CDR2 SYGVKD. V lost 3 bases to trimming and J lost 4 bases, with 11 bases between them. This CDR3 spans 14 amino acids. Written as DNA, the CDR3 is TGTGCCATCAGTGACAGGGGTTTAGCAGATACGCAGTATTTT. This sequence encodes CAISDRGLADTQYF.

The sample holds a few counts of this clonotype. This chain uses TRBV5-4 with TRBJ2-5, with D maybe TRBD2 (7 bases). Germline CDR1 reads SGHNT; CDR2 reads YYREEE (reference sequence). The CDR3 covers 14 residues. Trimming cost V 4 bases and J 4 bases, with 14 bases left between them. CDR3 nucleotide sequence: TGTGCCAGCAGCCCCACCGGGGGGCGAGAGACCCAGTACTTC. Translation: CASSPTGGRETQYF.